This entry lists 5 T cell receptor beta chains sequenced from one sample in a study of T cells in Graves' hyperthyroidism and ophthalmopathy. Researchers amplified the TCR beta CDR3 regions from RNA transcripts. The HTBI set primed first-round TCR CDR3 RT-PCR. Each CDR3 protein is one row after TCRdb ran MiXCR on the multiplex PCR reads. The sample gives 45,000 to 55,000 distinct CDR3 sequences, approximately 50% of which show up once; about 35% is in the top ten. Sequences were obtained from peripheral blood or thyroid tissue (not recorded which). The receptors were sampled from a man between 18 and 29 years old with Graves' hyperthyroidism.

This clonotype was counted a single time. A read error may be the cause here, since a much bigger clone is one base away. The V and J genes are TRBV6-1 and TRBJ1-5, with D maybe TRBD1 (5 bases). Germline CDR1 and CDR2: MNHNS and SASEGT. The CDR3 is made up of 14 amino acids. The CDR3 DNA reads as TGTGCCAGCAGGACAGACTTTAGCAATCAGCCCCGGCATTTT. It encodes CASRTDFSNQPRHF.

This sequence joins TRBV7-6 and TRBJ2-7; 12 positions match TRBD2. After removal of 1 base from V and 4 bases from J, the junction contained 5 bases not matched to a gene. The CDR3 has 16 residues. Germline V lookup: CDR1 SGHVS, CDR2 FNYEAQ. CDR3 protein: CASSLGTSGNRYEQYF. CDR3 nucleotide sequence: TGTGCCAGCAGCTTAGGGACTAGCGGGAATAGGTACGAGCAGTACTTC.

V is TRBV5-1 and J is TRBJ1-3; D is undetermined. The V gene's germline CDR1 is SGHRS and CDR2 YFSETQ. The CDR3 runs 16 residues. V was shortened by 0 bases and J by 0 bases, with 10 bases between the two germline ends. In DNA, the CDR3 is TGCGCCAGCAGCTTGGGAGGGATTTACTCTGGAAACACCATATATTTT. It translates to CASSLGGIYSGNTIYF.

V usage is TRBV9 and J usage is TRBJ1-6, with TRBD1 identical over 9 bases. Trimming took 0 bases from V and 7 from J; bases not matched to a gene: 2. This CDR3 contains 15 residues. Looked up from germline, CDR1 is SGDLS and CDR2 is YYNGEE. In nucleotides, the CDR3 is TGTGCCAGCAGCGTAGATGGGACAGGGAATTCACCCCTCCACTTT. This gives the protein CASSVDGTGNSPLHF.

CDR3 DNA: TGTGCCAGCAGTCGACAGGGCACCTACGAGCAGTACTTC. This encodes CASSRQGTYEQYF. The chain is built from TRBV12-3 or TRBV12-4 and TRBJ2-7; the match to TRBD1 covers 7 bases. This CDR3 region has 13 residues. The trim removed 5 bases at V and 2 bases at J, leaving 3 bases unmatched.